The 25 T cell receptor beta chains below come from one sample, sequenced in a study of blood T cell repertoires in COVID-19. Produced via immunoSEQ multiplex PCR; TCRdb's table is partial and in-frame only. The table records approximately 150,000 clones, about 92% of them present only once. The sample was peripheral blood. These receptors came from a woman between 55 and 75 years old with COVID-19, enrolled during active disease.

The chain couples TRBV7-2 to TRBJ1-5; 7 nucleotides agree with TRBD1. The germline V gene encodes CDR1 SGHTA and CDR2 FQGNSA. The V and J ends lost 2 bases and 3 bases, in that order; junction bases with no gene match: 4. This CDR3 has 15 amino acids. The CDR3 DNA follows: TGTGCCAGCAGCTTACCAGGGGGGAACAATCAGCCCCAGCATTTT. This gives the protein CASSLPGGNNQPQHF.

This clone showed up just once. This chain uses TRBV7-2 with TRBJ1-5; D may be TRBD1 (5 bases). This CDR3 region has 15 residues. V was shortened by 6 bases and J by 2 bases, with 14 bases between the two germline ends. The germline CDR1 and CDR2 sequences are SGHTA and FQGNSA. The CDR3 reads CASSLNGGGNQPQHF. Written as DNA, the CDR3 is TGTGCCAGCAGTTTAAACGGGGGAGGCAATCAGCCCCAGCATTTT.

The chain carries TRBV11-2 and TRBJ2-2; D possibly corresponds to TRBD1 (5 bases). The CDR3 consists of 16 residues. V shed 2 bases and J shed 0 bases, with 10 bases lying between them. Looked up from germline, CDR1 is SGHAT and CDR2 is FQNNGV. The CDR3 DNA reads TGTGCCAGCAGCTTATACGGCAGGGCGAACACCGGGGAGCTGTTTTTT. Its protein is CASSLYGRANTGELFF.

The J gene is TRBJ1-1, the V gene TRBV27, with TRBD1 matching 8 bases. The germline gives CDR1 MNHEY, CDR2 SMNVEV (reference sequence). The V and J ends lost 4 bases and 5 bases, in that order; junction bases with no gene match: 6. The CDR3 contains 14 residues. CDR3 residues: CASSWTGQGTEAFF. As DNA, the CDR3 is TGTGCCAGCAGTTGGACTGGACAGGGAACTGAAGCTTTCTTT.

The chain combines TRBV5-4 with TRBJ2-5; D is unresolved. CDR3 length: 14 amino acids. Trimming left V 0 bases short and J 2 bases short, with 8 bases between. Germline CDR1 SGHNT, CDR2 YYREEE (reference sequence). The CDR3 DNA is TGTGCCAGCAGCTTGGGGCAGGCACAAGAGACCCAGTACTTC. It encodes CASSLGQAQETQYF.

The gene calls are TRBV5-1 and TRBJ1-5, with TRBD1 matching 8 bases. Losses at the gene ends were 0 bases for V and 2 bases for J; bases not matched to a gene: 1. The CDR3 is made up of 15 amino acids. Germline-derived CDR1 and CDR2 are SGHRS and YFSETQ. CDR3 in DNA: TGCGCCAGCAGCTTGGGGACAGGGCGCAATCAGCCCCAGCATTTT. Translated: CASSLGTGRNQPQHF.

The gene calls are TRBV6-2 or TRBV6-3 and TRBJ1-6; 7 positions agree with TRBD1. The V and J ends lost 6 bases and 6 bases, in that order; junction bases with no gene match: 5. Germline-derived CDR1 and CDR2 are MNHEY and SVGEGT. The CDR3 is 14 amino acids. In nucleotides, the CDR3 is TGTGCCAGCAGCCGGCCAGGGGGTAATTCACCCCTCCACTTT. Its translation is CASSRPGGNSPLHF.

This chain uses TRBV19 with TRBJ1-4; weak D call: TRBD1 (5 bases). Between the trimmed V and J ends, which lost 3 bases and 8 bases, there was a span of 22 bases. This CDR3 has 17 amino acids. Per the germline V gene, CDR1 is LNHDA and CDR2 is SQIVND (reference sequence). The CDR3 sequence is CASSILRQGTVSEKLFF. CDR3 DNA: TGTGCCAGTAGTATCCTACGTCAGGGCACCGTAAGCGAAAAACTGTTTTTT. The whole variable domain, filled in from reference TRBV19 and TRBJ1-4, reads DGGITQSPKYLFRKEGQNVTLSCEQNLNHDAMYWYRQDPGQGLRLIYYSQIVNDFQKGDIAEGYSVSREKKESFPLTVTSAQKNPTAFYLCASSILRQGTVSEKLFFGSGTQLSVL.

The chain recombines TRBV5-1 with TRBJ2-7; 11 nucleotides match TRBD2. V dropped 4 bases and J dropped 0; count of bases not matched to a gene: 3. The CDR3 spans 15 residues. Germline lookup yields CDR1 SGHRS and CDR2 YFSETQ. The CDR3 reads CASSPTSGGSYEQYF. The CDR3, as DNA: TGCGCCAGCAGCCCAACTAGCGGGGGCTCCTACGAGCAGTACTTC. The complete variable domain, with remaining parts taken from reference TRBV5-1 and TRBJ2-7, reads KAGVTQTPRYLIKTRGQQVTLSCSPISGHRSVSWYQQTPGQGLQFLFEYFSETQRNKGNFPGRFSGRQFSNSRSEMNVSTLELGDSALYLCASSPTSGGSYEQYFGPGTRLTVT.

This clone was detected only a few times. The chain combines TRBV10-3 with TRBJ2-7, with 9 bases aligning to TRBD1. Germline trimming cut 5 bases from V and 7 bases from J; bases unmatched to any gene: 9. The CDR3 loop spans 14 amino acids. CDR1 is ENHRY and CDR2 is SYGVKD in the germline V gene. DNA of the CDR3: TGTGCCATCAGTAGCGGACAGGGGTATTGGGAGCAGTACTTC. It codes for CAISSGQGYWEQYF.

V gene TRBV10-3 combines with J gene TRBJ1-1; 8 bases are shared with TRBD1. The trim removed 8 bases at V and 5 bases at J, leaving 7 bases unmatched. The CDR3 extends over 13 amino acids. CDR1 is ENHRY and CDR2 is SYGVKD in the germline V gene. As DNA, the CDR3 is TGTGCCATCCGGCGGACAGGGCAAACTGAAGCTTTCTTT. It is translated as CAIRRTGQTEAFF.

This sequence joins TRBV7-2 and TRBJ1-2; D is perhaps TRBD1 (6 bases). CDR1 and CDR2 from the germline V gene are SGHTA and FQGNSA. There are 15 residues in the CDR3. V shed 0 bases and J shed 0 bases, with 8 bases lying between them. The CDR3 loop is CASSLAGAANYGYTF. CDR3 sequence (DNA): TGTGCCAGCAGCTTAGCGGGGGCAGCTAACTATGGCTACACCTTC.

The rearrangement uses TRBV6-6 and TRBJ2-5, with 14 bases aligning to TRBD2. With 5 bases clipped from V and 3 bases from J, the junction kept 8 bases outside the gene matches. The germline CDR1 and CDR2 sequences are MNHNY and SVGAGI (reference sequence). The CDR3 covers 17 residues. The CDR3 reads CASSRGLGLAGEETQYF. In nucleotides, the CDR3 is TGTGCCAGCAGTCGAGGGCTGGGACTAGCGGGGGAAGAGACCCAGTACTTC.

The chain has TRBV6-5 and TRBJ1-1, with 9 bases fitting TRBD1. V was clipped by 6 bases and J by 6 bases; unmatched bases: 5. The CDR3 consists of 13 residues. The germline V gene encodes CDR1 MNHEY and CDR2 SVGAGI. CDR3 sequence (DNA): TGTGCCAGCAGCCGGGACAGGGCTTCTGAAGCTTTCTTT. Translating gives CASSRDRASEAFF.

V usage is TRBV2 and J usage is TRBJ1-1; 11 positions agree with TRBD1. CDR3 length: 16 residues. V was clipped by 6 bases and J by 5 bases; unmatched bases: 11. The germline V gene encodes CDR1 SNHLY and CDR2 FYNNEI. CDR3 region: CASRPGTGGSSTEAFF. The CDR3 nucleotides read TGTGCCAGCAGGCCCGGGACAGGGGGATCGAGTACTGAAGCTTTCTTT.

Concerning this clone: This CDR3 is also generated by other DNA sequences in the sample. The chain links TRBV29-1 to TRBJ1-1; 8 bases match TRBD1. The CDR3 length is 13 residues. Per the germline V gene, CDR1 is SQVTM and CDR2 is ANQGSEA. The J segment lost 1 base and the V segment lost 6 bases, leaving 4 bases of the junction unmatched. The CDR3: CSVVGTGNTEAFF. The CDR3 bases are TGCAGCGTCGTCGGGACAGGGAACACTGAAGCTTTCTTT.

The rearrangement uses TRBV4-3 and TRBJ2-3; 10 bases fit TRBD2. With V trimmed by 6 bases and J by 5 bases, 11 bases remained unmatched. From germline, CDR1 is LGHNA and CDR2 YSLEER. This CDR3 spans 16 amino acids. CDR3 sequence reads: CASSQQGRTSGDTQYF. CDR3 nucleotide sequence: TGCGCCAGCAGTCAACAGGGTCGGACTAGCGGAGATACGCAGTATTTT.

The V and J genes are TRBV27 and TRBJ1-2; 9 nucleotides match TRBD1. Germline CDR1 is MNHEY and CDR2 is SMNVEV (reference sequence). The CDR3 runs 13 residues. The junction had 6 bases not matched to a gene; V was cut back by 5 bases and J by 8 bases. CDR3 protein: CASSMTGTGGYTF. CDR3 sequence (DNA): TGTGCCAGCAGTATGACCGGGACAGGGGGCTACACCTTC.

The chain links TRBV11-2 to TRBJ2-1; a weak D match, TRBD2 (7 bases). With 0 bases removed from V and 7 bases from J, the gap between germline ends came to 19 bases. Germline loops: CDR1 SGHAT, CDR2 FQNNGV. CDR3 length: 17 residues. As DNA, the CDR3 is TGTGCCAGCAGCTTAGATGGCATTGCGGGGGCTGCGAATGAGCAGTTCTTC. Protein sequence: CASSLDGIAGAANEQFF.

The V gene is TRBV2, the J gene TRBJ2-1, with TRBD2 matching over 7 bases. The CDR3 runs 14 residues. V shed 6 bases and J 4 bases; nucleotides not matched to a gene: 6. Germline-derived CDR1 and CDR2 are SNHLY and FYNNEI. The CDR3 region is CASRGLAAYNEQFF. CDR3 nucleotide sequence: TGTGCCAGCAGGGGGCTAGCGGCTTACAATGAGCAGTTCTTC.

In this sample, this clone turned up once. This chain uses TRBV3-1 (or the pseudogene TRBV3-2) with TRBJ1-2, with a tentative D call TRBD1 (6 bases). Germline V gene lookup returns CDR1 LGHDT and CDR2 YNNKEL (reference sequence). The CDR3 extends over 13 amino acids. The ends were cut back, 3 bases at V and 4 bases at J, with 9 bases in the middle. CDR3 DNA: TGTGCCAGCAGCCACGGACAGAGCTATGGCTACACCTTC. It translates to CASSHGQSYGYTF.

In DNA form, the CDR3 reads TGTGCCAGAAGCCTCGACACCCCTGGAATGCCCCAGCATTTT. As protein: CARSLDTPGMPQHF. The V call is TRBV5-3, the J call TRBJ1-5; D remains unclear. TRBV5-3 is known as an ORF, though its function is uncertain. V was trimmed by 4 bases and J by 9 bases, leaving 17 bases between them. The CDR3 runs to 14 residues.

The V call is TRBV4-2, the J call TRBJ2-3; no clear D gene. Trimming left V 2 bases short and J 5 bases short, with 8 bases between. CDR3 length: 13 residues. Germline CDR1 LGHNA, CDR2 YNFKEQ. As DNA, the CDR3 is TGTGCCAGCAGCCAAACTCCTAAAGATACGCAGTATTTT. This sequence encodes CASSQTPKDTQYF.

V and J are TRBV3-1 (or the pseudogene TRBV3-2) and TRBJ1-2; no clear D gene. This CDR3 contains 14 residues. V was clipped by 1 base and J by 8 bases, with 14 bases between them. The germline V gene encodes CDR1 LGHDT and CDR2 YNNKEL (reference sequence). The CDR3 loop reads CASSQVPDNSGYTF. The DNA of the CDR3 is TGTGCCAGCAGCCAAGTTCCAGATAACAGCGGCTACACCTTC.

This chain joins TRBV5-4 and TRBJ2-7; TRBD1 aligns across 7 bases. Trimming cost V 4 bases and J 7 bases; bases outside gene matches: 8. Germline V gives CDR1 SGHNT, CDR2 YYREEE (reference sequence). This CDR3 is built from 13 residues. The CDR3 loop reads CASSVDRSGEQYF. In DNA form, the CDR3 reads TGTGCCAGCAGCGTGGACAGGTCAGGGGAGCAGTACTTC.